The source of this T cell receptor beta chain is a study of blood T cell repertoires in COVID-19 (dated by TCRdb to 2019 to 2021). For the study in its entirety: Collaborator samples came from the United States, Italy and Spain and covered acute and convalescent phases of COVID-19. A freely available public database, intended as a resource for researchers studying the immune response to SARS-CoV-2, is where the repertoires were released. Sample metadata almost always included a de-identified subject ID, COVID-19 status, age in years and sex. The samples were drawn from the first 160 participants of the ongoing ImmuneRACE study and from some 1,300 subjects provided by 6 global collaborators. Where HLA class I and class II types were available, the types were taken from metadata supplied by the sample provider, not from assay-based typing. The material from the prospective study consisted of cDNA or gDNA derived from T cells, B-cell-depleted T cells, or PBMCs. Subjects who had been exposed to COVID-19, were actively infected with it, or had recovered from it provided the deeply sampled blood TCRbeta repertoires that made up the dataset. The investigation overall reported the following: The quantity of clinical and demographic metadata differed by source and by participant and was supplied without curation.

Participants in the prospective study were enrolled through a virtual design, were aged roughly 18 to 100 years, and lived in fewer than 30 United States geographic areas. Cohort assignment in the prospective study relied on participant-reported clinical history from a screening survey and a study questionnaire. ImmuneRACE Cohort 3 recovered participants were defined by two consecutive negative NP/OP PCR tests, healthcare professional clearance, or symptom resolution. In the prospective study, mobile phlebotomists collected whole blood, serum and a nasopharyngeal or oropharyngeal swab from each participant. Prospective study participants could optionally give additional blood draws and questionnaires over an approximately 2-month period. Before DNA extraction, prospective study blood samples were shipped either frozen or at room temperature. At the junction V is shortened by 5 bases and J by 13 bases; bases outside the gene matches: 12. From the germline V gene (reference sequence), CDR1 is PRHDT and CDR2 is FYEKMQ. Measured from the cysteine to the phenylalanine, the CDR3 is 15 residues long. The read is trimmed to its CDR3 DNA, 45 bases read in frame from base 1.

Details on this clone: Its antigen is unknown. One base away there is no much larger clone; base qualities are not given.

TCRbeta CDR3 regions were amplified from genomic DNA by means of the immunoSEQ Assay, a bias-controlled multiplex PCR. From the authors' description of their analysis: Within the assay, amplification of reference gene primers was used to estimate how many nucleated cells each sample contained. Sequence reads were collapsed and filtered to measure the absolute abundance of every unique TCRbeta CDR3 rearrangement. For each sample, productive Simpson clonality was calculated as the square root of Simpson's diversity index across productive rearrangements. TCRdb obtained this table from immuneACCESS and retained in-frame rearrangements with V and J assigned. These tables miss some clones; where compared with another copy, unresolved V genes account for less than half of the shortfall, and the remainder is unexplained. The V and J calls and the clone size are those of that table, but D and trimming were determined from the DNA. This sample gives approximately 400,000 clones in total; roughly 91% of them show up just once. Clones ranked in the top ten supply about 1.2% of the sample.

The chain joins TRBV13 to TRBJ1-6, with 9 bases aligning to TRBD1. The receptor was derived from a young woman who had recovered from COVID-19. Source material: PBMCs or T cells enriched from blood (not recorded which). The CDR3 region reads CASSVRDRDFPPLHF. The nucleotide sequence is TGTGCCAGCAGCGTCCGGGACAGGGATTTTCCTCCCCTCCACTTT. Here the CDR3 is joined to the reference TRBV13 and TRBJ1-6 genes, and the full variable domain is: AAGVIQSPRHLIKEKRETATLKCYPIPRHDTVYWYQQGPGQDPQFLISFYEKMQSDKGSIPDRFSAQQFSDYHSELNMSSLELGDSALYFCASSVRDRDFPPLHFGNGTRLTVT.